This T cell receptor beta chain was profiled in a study of shared clonotypes between healthy human individuals. Turning to the study itself: Each donor's CD8 memory used one plate, CD8 naive two, each CD4 subset three.

Trimming took off 2 bases at V and 0 bases at J, with 14 bases between the two ends. Per germline, CDR1 MGHRA and CDR2 YSYEKL. This CDR3 is 16 amino acids long. Sequencing was performed with immunoSEQ multiplex PCR; in TCRdb, only in-frame clones are kept and a portion is missing. The sample contains some 1 million clones, around 75% of which appear only once. This clonotype was obtained from a man aged 18 to 29 in good health. Sequenced: memory CD4+ T cells sorted from blood. Subset meaning: CD45RA-negative fraction. J is TRBJ2-7 and V is TRBV4-1; D may correspond to TRBD1 or TRBD2 (5 bases each). DNA of the CDR3: TGCGCCAGCAGCCAATCCGGGGCAGTAAGCTCCTACGAGCAGTACTTC. Translating gives CASSQSGAVSSYEQYF.